This TCR beta chain was obtained from a study of Graves' ophthalmopathy and Graves' hyperthyroidism. This clonotype was observed a handful of times. The antigen is undetermined. The study's findings and limits: Discriminating ophthalmopathy from stable hyperthyroidism, a 13-signature model attained a sensitivity of about 90% and a specificity of around 77%.

Other autoimmune disease, uncontrolled infection, pregnancy and lactation led to exclusion. Thyroid ultrasound, orbital computed tomography, TRAb, serum thyroxine and clinical symptoms formed the basis of diagnosis. CDR1 and CDR2 from the germline V gene are LGHNA and YSLEER. The CDR3 consists of 15 residues. V shed 0 bases and J 5 bases; nucleotides not matched to a gene: 7. The TCR beta CDR3 regions underwent amplification from RNA transcripts. HTBI-primed RT-PCR formed the first round, and a multiplex PCR formed the second. TCRdb redid the calling of the multiplex PCR reads with MiXCR, one entry per CDR3 protein. In the table there are more than 1,000,000 distinct CDR3 sequences, 35% to 45% of which are singletons.

Specimen: peripheral blood or thyroid tissue (not recorded which). This sequence joins TRBV4-3 and TRBJ2-7, with TRBD1 matching over 7 bases. The receptor comes from an adult man with Graves' hyperthyroidism. The CDR3 spells CASSQEVGQSNEQYF. DNA of the CDR3: TGCGCCAGCAGCCAAGAGGTGGGACAGTCCAACGAGCAGTACTTC.